The rows below give T cell receptor beta chains drawn from one sample of a study of tumor and adjacent non-tumor tissue in lung cancer. TCRdb ran MiXCR on the multiplex PCR reads and lists one entry per CDR3 protein. The sample includes 65,000 to 95,000 distinct CDR3 sequences, 55% to 70% seen only once; the top ten take about 12%. The sample taken for sequencing was lung tumor tissue. The receptor set was obtained from a woman between 65 and 79 years old with non-small cell lung cancer. CDR3s include the opening cysteine and the closing phenylalanine or tryptophan. The order of the fields is J gene, clone size, CDR3 length, V gene, CDR3 protein. Clone size is shown for a subset of rows, as once, few, many or a class of expanded clone.

J gene: TRBJ2-5; clone size: -; CDR3 length: 13; V gene: TRBV12-3/TRBV12-4; CDR3 protein: CASSLVQKETHYF
J gene: TRBJ2-1; clone size: -; CDR3 length: 15; V gene: TRBV6-2/TRBV6-3; CDR3 protein: CASNLNGVAMNEQLF
J gene: TRBJ2-1; clone size: -; CDR3 length: 16; V gene: TRBV6-6; CDR3 protein: CASIDPTSGRAGKQFF
J gene: TRBJ1-5; clone size: once; CDR3 length: 15; V gene: TRBV6-1; CDR3 protein: CARSDYHRDPGPQHF
J gene: TRBJ2-1; clone size: -; CDR3 length: 16; V gene: TRBV24-1; CDR3 protein: CTTSDRQFSFDNEQFF
J gene: TRBJ1-2; clone size: many; CDR3 length: 15; V gene: TRBV6-1; CDR3 protein: CASRVGQVYNYGYTF
J gene: TRBJ2-7; clone size: many; CDR3 length: 15; V gene: TRBV5-1; CDR3 protein: CASSLSAGEYYEQYF
J gene: TRBJ2-5; clone size: -; CDR3 length: 13; V gene: TRBV7-7; CDR3 protein: CASSLELGETQYF
J gene: TRBJ2-1; clone size: -; CDR3 length: 14; V gene: TRBV29-1; CDR3 protein: CIVEPGPTYNEQFF
J gene: TRBJ1-1; clone size: once; CDR3 length: 14; V gene: TRBV29-1; CDR3 protein: CSVGLDRGDTEVFF
J gene: -; clone size: -; CDR3 length: 13; V gene: TRBV6-5; CDR3 protein: CATSYGLTDTQHF
J gene: TRBJ2-3; clone size: -; CDR3 length: 14; V gene: TRBV12-3/TRBV12-4; CDR3 protein: CASSLVIRSDTHYF
J gene: TRBJ1-5; clone size: -; CDR3 length: 14; V gene: TRBV5-5; CDR3 protein: CAQPRGRDNQPQHF
J gene: TRBJ2-2; clone size: -; CDR3 length: 17; V gene: TRBV11-3; CDR3 protein: CVSSLSPGKMNTGKLFF
J gene: TRBJ2-2; clone size: -; CDR3 length: 13; V gene: TRBV6-5; CDR3 protein: CASSRNGTGELFF
J gene: TRBJ2-5; clone size: -; CDR3 length: 16; V gene: TRBV20-1; CDR3 protein: CGAGEGRLNSEETQYF
J gene: TRBJ2-1; clone size: -; CDR3 length: 16; V gene: TRBV12-3/TRBV12-4; CDR3 protein: CASKRSYGREYSEQFF
J gene: TRBJ1-2; clone size: -; CDR3 length: 18; V gene: TRBV4-2; CDR3 protein: CASGQDRGAVAELHGYSF
J gene: TRBJ2-7; clone size: -; CDR3 length: 15; V gene: TRBV4-1; CDR3 protein: CSNSQGVQATYEQYF
J gene: TRBJ1-2; clone size: -; CDR3 length: 14; V gene: TRBV6-1; CDR3 protein: CASSVGGGTYSHTF
J gene: TRBJ1-5; clone size: -; CDR3 length: 17; V gene: TRBV10-3; CDR3 protein: CATSESIVTGRNQPQHF
J gene: TRBJ2-6; clone size: few; CDR3 length: 15; V gene: TRBV27; CDR3 protein: CASTGLGSGANVLTF
J gene: TRBJ1-1; clone size: -; CDR3 length: 14; V gene: TRBV29-1; CDR3 protein: CSVVNRGTNAETFF